The present TCR beta chain was sequenced within a study of shared clonotypes between healthy human individuals. The unsorted samples took tens of millions of PBMCs to get genomic DNA. The V and J ends lost 4 bases and 5 bases, in that order; junction bases with no gene match: 8. This CDR3 is built from 14 residues. Germline V gene data show CDR1 as SGHRS and CDR2 as YFSETQ. Regarding the study as a whole: Sampling used blood alone; tissue repertoires probably differ.

With respect to this clone: Its target is not known.

Using immunoSEQ multiplex PCR, the repertoire was profiled, and TCRdb retains in-frame clones only, with some absent. This table holds roughly 500,000 clones, around 80% found once. The TCR comes from a woman in her thirties or forties in good health. Some clones in this sample may be carry-over from other donors' samples. The J gene is TRBJ1-2, the V gene TRBV5-1; 7 nucleotides align to TRBD1. The sample consisted of PBMCs. CDR3: CASSPTGDSYGYTF. The CDR3 nucleotides are TGCGCCAGCAGCCCAACAGGGGATTCTTATGGCTACACCTTC. Full variable domain (remainder filled in from reference TRBV5-1 and TRBJ1-2): KAGVTQTPRYLIKTRGQQVTLSCSPISGHRSVSWYQQTPGQGLQFLFEYFSETQRNKGNFPGRFSGRQFSNSRSEMNVSTLELGDSALYLCASSPTGDSYGYTFGSGTRLTVV.